A single sample is the source of the 2 T cell receptor beta chains below, sequenced in a study of blood T cell repertoires in COVID-19. Repertoires were generated with immunoSEQ multiplex PCR, while TCRdb's copy carries only in-frame clones and drops some. The data show about 270,000 clones, with approximately 85% seen just once and over 7.5% held by the top ten. Sample: PBMCs or T cells enriched from blood (not recorded which). Source of these receptors: a woman aged 50 to 65 with acute COVID-19.

The J gene is TRBJ1-5, the V gene TRBV5-4, with D maybe TRBD1 (5 bases). CDR1 SGHNT and CDR2 YYREEE come from the germline V gene (reference sequence). This CDR3 comprises 15 residues. Trimming left V 0 bases short and J 6 bases short, with 13 bases between. The CDR3 here is CASSLGGGKGQPQHF. CDR3 DNA: TGTGCCAGCAGCTTGGGGGGCGGTAAGGGTCAGCCCCAGCATTTT.

This sequence joins TRBV18 and TRBJ2-2; D perhaps matches TRBD1 (6 bases). Germline lookup yields CDR1 KGHSH and CDR2 LQKENI. The ends were cut back, 4 bases at V and 1 base at J, with 10 bases in the middle. This CDR3 has 15 amino acids. CDR3 nucleotide sequence: TGTGCCAGCTCACAGGGACAAGTGAACACCGGGGAGCTGTTTTTT. Residues: CASSQGQVNTGELFF. The whole variable domain, filled in from reference TRBV18 and TRBJ2-2, reads NAGVMQNPRHLVRRRGQEARLRCSPMKGHSHVYWYRQLPEEGLKFMVYLQKENIIDESGMPKERFSAEFPKEGPSILRIQQVVRGDSAAYFCASSQGQVNTGELFFGEGSRLTVL.